This TCR beta chain was obtained from a study of T-cell reconstitution after alpha-beta-depleted transplantation in children. V shed 3 bases and J shed 8 bases, with 17 bases lying between them. Germline values: CDR1 MDHEN, CDR2 SYDVKM. The CDR3 consists of 14 residues. Unique molecular identifiers featured in how the TCRbeta library was prepared. TCRdb reanalysed the PCR reads using MiXCR and keeps one entry per CDR3 protein. The sample has more than 200,000 distinct CDR3 sequences, roughly a tenth seen once. This clonotype was seen repeatedly, ten times or more. The chain has TRBV28 and TRBJ2-7; D tentatively fits TRBD1 or TRBD2 (5 bases each). This receptor was obtained from a human donor who donated a stem cell graft to a child with SCID. The specimen was PBMCs from the stem cell graft donor, collected from the stem cell graft. The CDR3 nucleotides read TGTGCCAGCAGTTTTCTTTGGGCCCCGGGACAGCAGTACTTC. Translating it yields CASSFLWAPGQQYF.